The clone carrying this T cell receptor (beta chain) has only a few counts. Its antigen is not known. The CDR3 extends over 16 amino acids. Germline trimming cut 1 base from V and 5 bases from J; bases unmatched to any gene: 7. Germline values: CDR1 SGHTA, CDR2 FQGNSA. The sample belongs to a study of response to subunit inactivated influenza vaccine. Whole-study findings and limits: Authors suggested each seasonal flu vaccination may recruit only limited numbers of new T cells.

Using its own MiXCR run on the RT-PCR reads, TCRdb lists one record per CDR3 protein. Found here are about 500,000 distinct CDR3 sequences, approximately 17% of them singletons; the top ten hold less than 4%. The V and J genes are TRBV7-2 and TRBJ1-5, with 8 positions matching TRBD1. This TCR derives from a man aged 45 to 70 who received an inactivated influenza vaccine. The material was CD4+ T cells sorted from PBMCs, obtained 23 months after vaccination. CDR3 DNA: TGTGCCAGCAGCTTAGAGATAGGCAGGGGGCATCAGCCCCAGCATTTT. As protein: CASSLEIGRGHQPQHF.